Below are 27 T cell receptor beta chains sequenced from a single sample in a study of radiotherapy plus CTLA-4 blockade in lung cancer. The repertoire was sequenced with immunoSEQ multiplex PCR; TCRdb's copy has only in-frame clones and lacks some. The sample has 53,000 or so clones, approximately 90% seen once. The source was peripheral blood, collected from a patient treated with radiotherapy plus ipilimumab. The source is a human donor with non-small cell lung cancer whose response to radiotherapy plus ipilimumab could not be evaluated.

CDR3 amino acids: CASGGPGVDTQYF. The CDR3 DNA reads as TGTGCCTCAGGCGGCCCGGGGGTCGATACGCAGTATTTT. The chain carries TRBV28 and TRBJ2-3, with D possibly TRBD2 on 6 matching bases. The length of the CDR3 is 13 residues. Germline CDR1 and CDR2: MDHEN and SYDVKM. Trimming removed 11 bases from V and 6 bases from J, with 18 bases in between.

The chain employs TRBV27 and TRBJ2-7, with 12 bases lining up with TRBD2. The CDR3 totals 17 residues. Losses at the gene ends were 4 bases for V and 3 bases for J; bases not matched to a gene: 10. The germline V gene has CDR1 MNHEY and CDR2 SMNVEV (reference sequence). The CDR3 nucleotides are TGTGCCAGCAGTTCCAAAAGACTAGCGGGAGTAAACTACGAGCAGTACTTC. Encoded protein: CASSSKRLAGVNYEQYF.

V gene TRBV5-5 combines with J gene TRBJ1-2; D ambiguous. Germline CDR1 reads SGHKS; CDR2 reads YYEKEE (reference sequence). The CDR3 totals 16 residues. Trimming left V 6 bases short and J 5 bases short, with 23 bases between. The CDR3 reads CASNDQAVPLIYGYTF. The DNA for the CDR3 is TGTGCCAGCAACGACCAGGCTGTCCCCCTTATATATGGCTACACCTTC.

There are a few counts of this clone. The genes are TRBV7-4 and TRBJ1-2; 7 positions match TRBD1. Trimming cost V 5 bases and J 8 bases; bases outside gene matches: 11. The CDR3 loop spans 14 amino acids. Germline CDR1 and CDR2: SGHVT and SQSDAQ. CDR3 sequence: CASSLGTATKGYTF. CDR3 DNA: TGTGCCAGCAGCCTCGGGACAGCGACCAAAGGCTACACCTTC.

The chain carries TRBV7-2 and TRBJ2-3; 8 bases match TRBD2. Germline-derived CDR1 and CDR2 are SGHTA and FQGNSA. CDR3 length: 15 amino acids. After removal of 1 base from V and 7 bases from J, the junction contained 7 bases not matched to a gene. The CDR3 protein is CASSLVTGGVNTQYF. The CDR3 nucleotides are TGTGCCAGCAGCTTAGTGACGGGGGGGGTTAATACGCAGTATTTT.

The rearrangement links TRBV28 to TRBJ2-5; D possibly corresponds to TRBD2 (6 bases). The DNA end lines up better with TRBJ2-7; the J call may be wrong. Looked up from germline, CDR1 is MDHEN and CDR2 is SYDVKM. The CDR3 loop spans 15 amino acids. CDR3 residues: CASKTDYRPSYEQYF. CDR3 nucleotide sequence: TGTGCCAGCAAAACGGACTATCGCCCCTCCTACGAGCAGTACTTC.

The rearrangement links TRBV29-1 to TRBJ1-4; 7 bases are shared with TRBD1. The germline V gene encodes CDR1 SQVTM and CDR2 ANQGSEA. V shed 6 bases, J shed 7 bases, and the junction held 8 bases outside the gene matches. The CDR3 totals 13 residues. CDR3 amino acids: CSVLGGSGEKLFF. The CDR3 coding sequence is TGCAGCGTCCTAGGGGGCTCGGGTGAAAAACTGTTTTTT.

CDR3 protein: CASSERMSGAADTQYF. The CDR3, as DNA: TGTGCCAGCAGTGAGAGAATGTCAGGGGCGGCAGATACGCAGTATTTT. The chain joins TRBV25-1 to TRBJ2-3, with D possibly matching TRBD1 (6 bases). Deletions cut 3 bases from V and 4 bases from J, with 17 bases between. This CDR3 has 16 amino acids. Germline V gene sequence: CDR1 MGHDK, CDR2 SYGVNS.

The rearrangement links TRBV19 to TRBJ1-5; a weak D match, TRBD1 (5 bases). This CDR3 has 13 amino acids. Germline assignment: CDR1 LNHDA and CDR2 SQIVND (reference sequence). The germline V and J ends were trimmed by 5 bases and 5 bases, with 10 bases remaining between them. CDR3 in amino acids: CASSPGLDQPQHF. CDR3 sequence (DNA): TGTGCCAGTAGTCCAGGGCTGGATCAGCCCCAGCATTTT.

As for this clone: Other DNA sequences within the sample encode an identical CDR3. The chain uses TRBV7-6 and TRBJ2-1; tentatively, D is TRBD1 (5 bases). Trimming took off 8 bases at V and 5 bases at J, with 13 bases between the two ends. Per the germline V gene, CDR1 is SGHVS and CDR2 is FNYEAQ. CDR3 length: 13 residues. The CDR3 sequence: CASQGAGDNEQFF. The CDR3, as DNA: TGTGCCAGCCAAGGGGCTGGGGACAATGAGCAGTTCTTC.

This chain connects TRBV19 to TRBJ2-2; D is possibly TRBD2 (5 bases). This CDR3 has 15 residues. Per germline, CDR1 LNHDA and CDR2 SQIVND (reference sequence). V was trimmed by 6 bases and J by 5 bases, leaving 16 bases between them. CDR3 in amino acids: CASRAGLLGTGELFF. CDR3 in DNA: TGTGCCAGTAGGGCGGGCCTCCTTGGAACCGGGGAGCTGTTTTTT. Combining the CDR3 with reference TRBV19 and TRBJ2-2 gives the whole variable domain DGGITQSPKYLFRKEGQNVTLSCEQNLNHDAMYWYRQDPGQGLRLIYYSQIVNDFQKGDIAEGYSVSREKKESFPLTVTSAQKNPTAFYLCASRAGLLGTGELFFGEGSRLTVL.

J is TRBJ2-5 and V is TRBV28; the D gene is possibly TRBD1 (7 bases). The J call may not be correct, given that the DNA end is closer to TRBJ2-7. Germline assignment: CDR1 MDHEN and CDR2 SYDVKM. The CDR3 is 18 residues long. Here the CDR3 DNA reads TGTGCCAGCAGTCCACCCTGGGGGGAAGGGGGCGAGTCGAACGAGCAGTACTTC. Translation: CASSPPWGEGGESNEQYF.

The chain links TRBV27 to TRBJ2-7; D unclear. The CDR3 sequence is 13 residues long. V was clipped by 3 bases and J by 0 bases, with 6 bases between them. Germline values: CDR1 MNHEY, CDR2 SMNVEV (reference sequence). The CDR3 sequence: CASSFLDSYEQYF. CDR3 sequence (DNA): TGTGCCAGCAGTTTTCTAGACTCCTACGAGCAGTACTTC.

The J gene is TRBJ2-7, the V gene TRBV6-1, with 9 bases matching TRBD2. V trimming: 6 bases; J trimming: 1 base; junction bases outside the gene matches: 4. This CDR3 has 14 residues. Germline CDR1 and CDR2: MNHNS and SASEGT. The CDR3 DNA reads as TGTGCCAGCAGATCTAGCGGGGTGTCCTACGAGCAGTACTTC. Translating it yields CASRSSGVSYEQYF.

The chain joins TRBV10-3 to TRBJ2-7, with a weak D call TRBD1 (5 bases). The germline CDR1 and CDR2 sequences are ENHRY and SYGVKD. V lost 2 bases, J lost 2 bases, and 10 bases lay in between. The CDR3 runs to 14 residues. CDR3 sequence: CAISERAGTYEQYF. DNA for the CDR3: TGTGCCATCAGTGAGAGGGCAGGGACCTACGAGCAGTACTTC.

The chain couples TRBV28 to TRBJ2-2, with TRBD1 identical over 7 bases. The CDR3 loop spans 14 amino acids. Losses at the gene ends were 7 bases for V and 1 base for J; bases not matched to a gene: 3. Germline values: CDR1 MDHEN, CDR2 SYDVKM. The CDR3 protein is CASKGAGNTGELFF. The CDR3 region has the DNA TGTGCCAGCAAGGGGGCAGGGAACACCGGGGAGCTGTTTTTT.

This chain uses TRBV27 with TRBJ2-7; D is undetermined. The CDR3 has 15 amino acids. Looked up from germline, CDR1 is MNHEY and CDR2 is SMNVEV (reference sequence). V gave up 5 bases and J gave up 0 bases, with 14 bases separating them. CDR3 region: CASSTWVRNSYEQYF. The CDR3 nucleotides are TGTGCCAGCAGTACTTGGGTCAGGAACTCCTACGAGCAGTACTTC.

The rearrangement links TRBV5-4 to TRBJ2-3; 7 positions match TRBD2. Germline V gives CDR1 SGHNT, CDR2 YYREEE (reference sequence). Trimming at V came to 4 bases and at J to 6 bases, leaving 8 bases not matched to a gene. This CDR3 comprises 14 residues. The CDR3 coding sequence is TGTGCCAGCAGCGATCGACTAGCAGTGGATACGCAGTATTTT. Its protein is CASSDRLAVDTQYF.

V and J are TRBV5-1 and TRBJ2-6; no firm D call. The CDR3 is 14 residues long. Germline lookup yields CDR1 SGHRS and CDR2 YFSETQ. Trimming stripped 7 bases from V and 3 bases from J, with 11 bases between. The CDR3 sequence: CASGRVGGANVLTF. DNA for the CDR3: TGCGCCAGCGGGCGTGTAGGTGGGGCCAACGTCCTGACTTTC.

The chain employs TRBV27 and TRBJ1-2; TRBD1 agrees at 10 bases. Germline V gene data show CDR1 as MNHEY and CDR2 as SMNVEV (reference sequence). The CDR3 runs to 15 residues. V shed 6 bases, J shed 3 bases, and the junction held 7 bases outside the gene matches. CDR3 protein: CASSRDRGWDYGYTF. CDR3 nucleotides: TGTGCCAGCAGCCGGGACAGGGGATGGGACTATGGCTACACCTTC.

V usage is TRBV10-2 and J usage is TRBJ1-2; 8 positions agree with TRBD1. The ends lost 0 bases at V and 4 bases at J; junction bases unmatched: 7. Germline lookup yields CDR1 WSHSY and CDR2 SAAADI. CDR3 size: 16 residues. CDR3 in amino acids: CASSESGDRRLYGYTF. CDR3 coding DNA: TGCGCCAGCAGTGAGTCAGGGGACAGGCGACTCTATGGCTACACCTTC.

The CDR3 region has the DNA TGTGCCAGTAGTATAGAGGGGACACACAGCTCTGGGGCCAACGTCCTGACTTTC. It translates to CASSIEGTHSSGANVLTF. The chain recombines TRBV19 with TRBJ2-6; tentative D call: TRBD1 (6 bases). The V and J ends lost 0 bases and 0 bases respectively, with 12 bases between them. CDR3 length: 18 amino acids. CDR1 is LNHDA and CDR2 is SQIVND in the germline V gene (reference sequence).

The chain employs TRBV18 and TRBJ1-3; D may be TRBD1 (6 bases). V was shortened by 3 bases and J by 0 bases, with 15 bases between the two germline ends. This CDR3 is built from 17 residues. The V gene's germline CDR1 is KGHSH and CDR2 LQKENI. The CDR3 region has the DNA TGTGCCAGCTCACCCTCACAGGGACGAAGCTCTGGAAACACCATATATTTT. Its translation: CASSPSQGRSSGNTIYF. The full variable domain, rest sourced from reference TRBV18 and TRBJ1-3, is NAGVMQNPRHLVRRRGQEARLRCSPMKGHSHVYWYRQLPEEGLKFMVYLQKENIIDESGMPKERFSAEFPKEGPSILRIQQVVRGDSAAYFCASSPSQGRSSGNTIYFGEGSWLTVV.

This chain joins TRBV4-3 and TRBJ2-1; a possible D gene is TRBD1 (5 bases). Germline CDR1 reads LGHNA; CDR2 reads YSLEER. The CDR3 covers 17 residues. Trimming removed 0 bases at V and 0 bases at J, with 12 bases between. Here the CDR3 reads CASSQEGAASSYNEQFF. CDR3 DNA: TGCGCCAGCAGCCAAGAAGGGGCGGCCAGCTCCTACAATGAGCAGTTCTTC.

The V gene is TRBV5-4, the J gene TRBJ2-5, with TRBD1 matching over 7 bases. From germline, CDR1 is SGHNT and CDR2 YYREEE (reference sequence). Trimming at V came to 0 bases and at J to 1 base, leaving 3 bases not matched to a gene. The CDR3 has 15 amino acids. In DNA, the CDR3 is TGTGCCAGCAGCTTGGCAGGGGGAACCCAAGAGACCCAGTACTTC. Translated, it gives CASSLAGGTQETQYF.

J is TRBJ2-2 and V is TRBV4-3; 8 nucleotides match TRBD1. Germline lookup yields CDR1 LGHNA and CDR2 YSLEER. The junction had 4 bases not matched to a gene; V was cut back by 1 base and J by 3 bases. CDR3 length: 16 residues. The CDR3 sequence: CASSQGGTGYTGELFF. CDR3 sequence (DNA): TGCGCCAGCAGCCAAGGAGGGACAGGTTACACCGGGGAGCTGTTTTTT.

The V call is TRBV7-2, the J call TRBJ2-1; 7 bases are a match to TRBD1. V shed 6 bases, J shed 7 bases, and the junction held 9 bases outside the gene matches. The CDR3 consists of 14 residues. The germline CDR1 and CDR2 sequences are SGHTA and FQGNSA. CDR3 region: CASRFDRVRNEQFF. CDR3 in DNA: TGTGCCAGCAGATTTGACAGGGTGAGGAATGAGCAGTTCTTC.